The clone carrying this T cell receptor (beta chain) was seen only once. Its antigen is still unknown. Primers: 60 Vbeta forward and 13 Jbeta reverse. Sequencing used immunoSEQ multiplex PCR; TCRdb keeps in-frame clones, though not all of them. The sample comprises about 120,000 clones, over 75% of which are singletons, and around 5.5% rests with the top ten. The sample comes from a study of cytomegalovirus exposure and HLA in healthy donors. At the level of the study: There were nearly 120 million unique TCR beta sequences, drawn from 150 million to 200 million T cells, in an earlier analysis. Study observations and caveats: In terms of immune exposure information, only CMV serostatus was available. HLA-A and HLA-B allele assignments for most subjects were reportedly predicted accurately using TCR beta sequences.

The CDR3 consists of 16 residues. Germline loops: CDR1 PRHDT, CDR2 FYEKMQ (reference sequence). V shed 7 bases, J shed 0 bases, and the junction held 7 bases outside the gene matches. The rearrangement joins TRBV13 to TRBJ2-1; 9 bases fit TRBD1. Sequencing was performed on PBMCs. This receptor was obtained from a man aged 18 to 29 in good health and CMV-seropositive. CDR3 nucleotide sequence: TGTGCCAGCAAACAGGACAGGGGCCCCTCCTACAATGAGCAGTTCTTC. It translates to CASKQDRGPSYNEQFF.